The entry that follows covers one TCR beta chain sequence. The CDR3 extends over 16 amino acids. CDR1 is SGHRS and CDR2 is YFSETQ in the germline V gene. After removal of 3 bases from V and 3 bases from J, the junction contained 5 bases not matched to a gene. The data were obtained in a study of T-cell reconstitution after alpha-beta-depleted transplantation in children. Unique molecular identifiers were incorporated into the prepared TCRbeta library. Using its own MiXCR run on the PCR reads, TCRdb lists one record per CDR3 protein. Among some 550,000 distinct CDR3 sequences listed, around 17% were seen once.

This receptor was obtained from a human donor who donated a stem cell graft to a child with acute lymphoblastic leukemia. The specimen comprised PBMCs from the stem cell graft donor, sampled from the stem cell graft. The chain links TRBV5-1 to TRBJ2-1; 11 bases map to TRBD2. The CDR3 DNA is TGCGCCAGCAGCTGGGAGACTAGCGGGAACTACAATGAGCAGTTCTTC. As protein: CASSWETSGNYNEQFF. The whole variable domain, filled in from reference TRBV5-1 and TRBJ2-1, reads KAGVTQTPRYLIKTRGQQVTLSCSPISGHRSVSWYQQTPGQGLQFLFEYFSETQRNKGNFPGRFSGRQFSNSRSEMNVSTLELGDSALYLCASSWETSGNYNEQFFGPGTRLTVL.